Below are 21 T cell receptor beta chains sequenced from a single sample in a study of CD8+CD57+ T cells in acquired aplastic anemia. Genomic DNA constituted the template upon which TCR beta VDJ and CDR3 profiling was performed. Via MiXCR, TCRdb re-called the reads, giving one row per CDR3 protein. The table lists about 210,000 distinct CDR3 sequences, over 60% of them singletons. Sample: sorted CD4+, CD8+, or CD8+CD57+ T cells (not recorded which) from PBMCs. Receptors originate from a human donor in good health.

V usage is TRBV7-2 and J usage is TRBJ1-5, with 7 bases identical to TRBD1. Germline CDR1 is SGHTA and CDR2 is FQGNSA. Trimming at V came to 0 bases and at J to 0 bases, leaving 5 bases not matched to a gene. The CDR3 loop spans 17 amino acids. The CDR3 sequence is CASSLAGTANSNQPQHF. In DNA form, the CDR3 reads TGTGCCAGCAGCTTAGCGGGGACAGCTAATAGCAATCAGCCCCAGCATTTT.

With respect to this clonotype: The junction and the germline gene differ at one end; a read error may be behind it. The chain employs TRBV28 and TRBJ1-5; D is possibly TRBD1 (6 bases). CDR1 and CDR2 from the germline V gene are MDHEN and SYDVKM. The CDR3 contains 15 residues. The CDR3 DNA follows: TGTACCAGCAGTTTATGGGACATTAGCAATCAGCCCCAGCATTTT. Protein: CTSSLWDISNQPQHF. The complete variable domain, with remaining parts taken from reference TRBV28 and TRBJ1-5, reads DVKVTQSSRYLVKRTGEKVFLECVQDMDHENMFWYRQDPGLGLRLIYFSYDVKMKEKGDIPEGYSVSREKKERFSLILESASTNQTSMYLCTSSLWDISNQPQHFGDGTRLSIL.

This sequence joins TRBV19 and TRBJ1-1; TRBD1 aligns across 9 bases. Germline CDR1 LNHDA, CDR2 SQIVND (reference sequence). The CDR3 extends over 15 amino acids. The ends lost 5 bases at V and 2 bases at J; junction bases unmatched: 6. In DNA, the CDR3 is TGTGCCAGTAGTGCCGGGACAGGGTCAAACACTGAAGCTTTCTTT. This encodes CASSAGTGSNTEAFF. The variable domain in full, completed from reference TRBV19 and TRBJ1-1, reads DGGITQSPKYLFRKEGQNVTLSCEQNLNHDAMYWYRQDPGQGLRLIYYSQIVNDFQKGDIAEGYSVSREKKESFPLTVTSAQKNPTAFYLCASSAGTGSNTEAFFGQGTRLTVV.

This clonotype was counted many times. The chain is built from TRBV2 and TRBJ1-4; a possible D gene is TRBD1 (6 bases). The germline V and J ends were trimmed by 5 bases and 3 bases, with 10 bases remaining between them. Germline CDR1 SNHLY, CDR2 FYNNEI. The CDR3 has 14 amino acids. The DNA of the CDR3 is TGTGCCAGCAGTAAGGACAGCTCTAATGAAAAACTGTTTTTT. Amino acids: CASSKDSSNEKLFF.

This clonotype was counted many times. The chain combines TRBV15 with TRBJ2-7; D gene unclear. The CDR3 consists of 11 residues. CDR1 is LNHNV, CDR2 YYDKDF, per germline (reference sequence). V was clipped by 3 bases and J by 0 bases, with 0 bases between them. CDR3 bases: TGTGCCACCAGCAGCTCCTACGAGCAGTACTTC. Amino acids: CATSSSYEQYF. The full variable domain, completed using reference TRBV15 and TRBJ2-7, is DAMVIQNPRYQVTQFGKPVTLSCSQTLNHNVMYWYQQKSSQAPKLLFHYYDKDFNNEADTPDNFQSRRPNTSFCFLDIRSPGLGDTAMYLCATSSSYEQYFGPGTRLTVT.

The chain recombines TRBV15 with TRBJ2-3, with 12 bases lining up with TRBD2. After removal of 3 bases from V and 2 bases from J, the junction contained 9 bases not matched to a gene. CDR3 size: 18 residues. The germline gives CDR1 LNHNV, CDR2 YYDKDF (reference sequence). This CDR3 is CATSSAESSGGVTDTQYF. DNA of the CDR3: TGTGCCACCAGCAGCGCCGAGTCTAGCGGGGGGGTCACAGATACGCAGTATTTT.

This clonotype was seen at least ten times. The chain is built from TRBV7-8 and TRBJ2-1; TRBD2 agrees at 7 bases. The germline V gene encodes CDR1 SGHVS and CDR2 FQNEAQ. The CDR3 totals 15 residues. V trimming: 8 bases; J trimming: 3 bases; junction bases outside the gene matches: 10. CDR3 loop: CASQVGRGIYNEQFF. DNA of the CDR3: TGTGCCAGCCAGGTTGGGAGGGGTATCTACAATGAGCAGTTCTTC.

This chain's CDR3 is CSARDEGFEAFF. The CDR3 coding sequence is TGCAGTGCTAGAGATGAGGGGTTTGAAGCTTTCTTT. The V gene is TRBV20-1, the J gene TRBJ1-1; D may be TRBD1 (5 bases). V lost 0 bases and J 7 bases, leaving 9 bases between the germline ends. The germline gives CDR1 DFQATT, CDR2 SNEGSKA (reference sequence). This CDR3 is 12 amino acids long.

The chain is built from TRBV9 and TRBJ2-7; 11 nucleotides line up with TRBD2. The CDR3 has 15 amino acids. Germline values: CDR1 SGDLS, CDR2 YYNGEE. After removal of 1 base from V and 4 bases from J, the junction contained 4 bases not matched to a gene. CDR3: CASSVTGTSGYEQYF. The CDR3 DNA reads TGTGCCAGCAGCGTAACCGGGACTAGCGGTTACGAGCAGTACTTC.

The chain combines TRBV7-3 with TRBJ1-2, with no clear D. Germline loops: CDR1 SGHTA, CDR2 FQGTGA. This CDR3 region has 13 residues. The ends were cut back, 5 bases at V and 8 bases at J, with 15 bases in the middle. CDR3 coding DNA: TGTGCCAGCAGCCTGACCCCGGAGGACGGCTACACCTTC. Protein: CASSLTPEDGYTF. The variable domain in full, with the rest retrieved from reference TRBV7-3 and TRBJ1-2, is GAGVSQTPSNKVTEKGKYVELRCDPISGHTALYWYRQSLGQGPEFLIYFQGTGAADDSGLPNDRFFAVRPEGSVSTLKIQRTERGDSAVYLCASSLTPEDGYTFGSGTRLTVV.

To note about this clonotype: This may stem from a read error, because a much larger clone lies one nucleotide away. The rearrangement joins TRBV7-9 to TRBJ1-4, with D hard to call. Germline V lookup: CDR1 SEHNR, CDR2 FQNEAQ (reference sequence). Trimming removed 6 bases at V and 5 bases at J, with 10 bases between. The CDR3 totals 13 residues. The chain's CDR3 is CASRWGENEKLFF. The CDR3 region has the DNA TGTGCCAGCAGGTGGGGAGAAAATGAAAAACTGTTTTTT. The full variable domain, rest sourced from reference TRBV7-9 and TRBJ1-4, is DTGVSQNPRHKITKRGQNVTFRCDPISEHNRLYWYRQTLGQGPEFLTYFQNEAQLEKSRLLSDRFSAERPKGSFSTLEIQRTEQGDSAMYLCASRWGENEKLFFGSGTQLSVL.

This clonotype was found many times. The chain recombines TRBV7-3 with TRBJ2-3, with 7 bases lining up with TRBD2. The CDR3 is made up of 17 amino acids. J gave up 6 bases and V 5 bases, and 17 bases lay outside the gene matches. The germline gives CDR1 SGHTA, CDR2 FQGTGA. CDR3 bases: TGTGCCAGCAGCGCTACGGGACTACCTCCCGAAGGGGATACGCAGTATTTT. Translating gives CASSATGLPPEGDTQYF.

The chain has TRBV2 and TRBJ2-3; 9 bases align to TRBD1. With 7 bases clipped from V and 1 base from J, the junction kept 9 bases outside the gene matches. The CDR3 sequence is 16 residues long. CDR1 and CDR2 (germline): SNHLY, FYNNEI. The CDR3 region has the DNA TGTGCCAGCAAATGGACAGGGGTGGATGGCACAGATACGCAGTATTTT. It codes for CASKWTGVDGTDTQYF.

This clonotype has at least ten counts. The chain is built from TRBV12-3 or TRBV12-4 and TRBJ1-1; 10 bases are shared with TRBD1. V lost 5 bases, J lost 5 bases, and 14 bases stayed unmatched. The CDR3 runs to 17 residues. The CDR3 DNA is TGTGCCAGCAGTCCGCACCTAATTTGGGACAGGGGAACTGAAGCTTTCTTT. Its translation is CASSPHLIWDRGTEAFF.

V is TRBV5-1 and J is TRBJ2-3; no definite D call. Trimming removed 4 bases at V and 1 base at J, with 7 bases between. The CDR3 totals 13 residues. Germline V gene data show CDR1 as SGHRS and CDR2 as YFSETQ. The CDR3 sequence is CASSEDGTDTQYF. In nucleotides, the CDR3 is TGCGCCAGCAGCGAGGACGGCACAGATACGCAGTATTTT.

Concerning this clonotype: This may be a read error: a much more frequent sequence differs by one nucleotide. The chain uses TRBV30 and TRBJ2-7; 7 bases agree with TRBD1. Germline CDR1 is GTSNPN and CDR2 is SVGIG (reference sequence). CDR3 length: 13 amino acids. The DNA of the CDR3 is TGTGCCAGGGACCGGGACAGCTCCTACGAGCGGTACTTC. Protein product: CARDRDSSYERYF.

The J gene is TRBJ1-4, the V gene TRBV19, with D uncertain. CDR1 is LNHDA, CDR2 SQIVND, per germline (reference sequence). The CDR3 is 16 residues long. The V and J ends lost 9 bases and 0 bases respectively, with 17 bases between them. The CDR3 coding sequence is TGTGCCAGCAGCCAATCCTCATCCTCAACTAATGAAAAACTGTTTTTT. It encodes CASSQSSSSTNEKLFF.

The chain is built from TRBV5-6 and TRBJ2-7, with D unresolved. The germline gives CDR1 SGHDT, CDR2 YYEEEE. The V gene lost 6 bases and the J gene lost 7 bases, with 11 bases spanning the gap. This CDR3 is built from 11 residues. The CDR3 sequence: CASTTFGEQYF. DNA of the CDR3: TGTGCCAGCACCACATTTGGGGAGCAGTACTTC.

This rearrangement joins TRBV7-9 to TRBJ1-1; D remains unclear. CDR1 SEHNR and CDR2 FQNEAQ come from the germline V gene (reference sequence). Trimming shortened V by 2 bases and J by 4 bases, and 5 bases separated the two germline ends. This CDR3 is 12 amino acids long. The CDR3 DNA is TGTGCCAGCAGCTTATGGGCCACTGAAGCTTTCTTT. Encoded protein: CASSLWATEAFF.

This clonotype appeared many times. CDR3 DNA sequence: TGCGCCAGCAGCCCGGGACTAGCGGGGGGTCCCTACGAGCAGTACTTC. Translating it yields CASSPGLAGGPYEQYF. The J gene is TRBJ2-7, the V gene TRBV5-1; 15 bases agree with TRBD2. Germline loops: CDR1 SGHRS, CDR2 YFSETQ. The CDR3 sequence is 16 residues long. J lost 2 bases, V lost 4 bases, and 4 bases had no gene match. Looking up the rest from reference TRBV5-1 and TRBJ2-7 gives the full variable domain: KAGVTQTPRYLIKTRGQQVTLSCSPISGHRSVSWYQQTPGQGLQFLFEYFSETQRNKGNFPGRFSGRQFSNSRSEMNVSTLELGDSALYLCASSPGLAGGPYEQYFGPGTRLTVT.

The sample holds a few counts of this clonotype. The chain combines TRBV19 with TRBJ1-2; D is unresolved. Germline CDR1 LNHDA, CDR2 SQIVND (reference sequence). This CDR3 has 13 residues. V was cut by 7 bases and J by 1 base, with 10 bases left in between. For the CDR3, the DNA is TGTGCCAGTAATGAAGCGCGTAACTATGGCTACACCTTC. Its translation: CASNEARNYGYTF.